The subject of this entry is one TCR beta chain. Generated by immunoSEQ multiplex PCR, the TCRdb table keeps only in-frame clones and is missing some. The profile shows more than 300,000 clones, over 90% of them singletons. These data come from a study of shared T cell receptors in the human thymus. Sequencing used thymocytes. The clonotype originates from a human donor.

CDR3 residues: CASSQRPGGNQPQHF. CDR3 coding DNA: TGCGCCAGCAGCCAACGACCCGGGGGCAATCAGCCCCAGCATTTT. The rearrangement links TRBV4-1 to TRBJ1-5; D is ambiguous. The CDR3 consists of 15 residues. Trimming shortened V by 2 bases and J by 2 bases, and 10 bases separated the two germline ends. Looked up from germline, CDR1 is MGHRA and CDR2 is YSYEKL.